One T cell receptor beta chain is described in this entry. Its antigen is still unknown. Other nucleotide sequences from this sample produce the same CDR3. The data were obtained in a study of cytomegalovirus exposure and HLA in healthy donors. Study summary: HLA-typed donors were the source of some 80 million unique TCRs, which an early data release held.

Study conclusions and caveats: Reportedly, diagnosis of cytomegalovirus status by the classifier showed high specificity and sensitivity.

The PCR contained 60 Vbeta and 13 Jbeta primers. The table came from immunoSEQ multiplex PCR; TCRdb's copy has only in-frame clones and leaves some out. Found here are fewer than 30,000 clones; the top ten clones hold roughly 0.76%. Each donor's status was that of a healthy bone marrow donor. Germline CDR1 reads SGHRS; CDR2 reads YFSETQ. V lost 4 bases to trimming and J lost 0 bases; unmatched junction nucleotides: 3. The CDR3 runs to 15 residues. The material sequenced was PBMCs. The clonotype was recovered from a young man in good health and CMV-seronegative. The V call is TRBV5-1, the J call TRBJ2-2; 7 bases align to TRBD2. Written as DNA, the CDR3 is TGCGCCAGCAGCAGCCTAGCGGCGAACACCGGGGAGCTGTTTTTT. It encodes CASSSLAANTGELFF. Full variable domain (missing parts from reference TRBV5-1 and TRBJ2-2): KAGVTQTPRYLIKTRGQQVTLSCSPISGHRSVSWYQQTPGQGLQFLFEYFSETQRNKGNFPGRFSGRQFSNSRSEMNVSTLELGDSALYLCASSSLAANTGELFFGEGSRLTVL.